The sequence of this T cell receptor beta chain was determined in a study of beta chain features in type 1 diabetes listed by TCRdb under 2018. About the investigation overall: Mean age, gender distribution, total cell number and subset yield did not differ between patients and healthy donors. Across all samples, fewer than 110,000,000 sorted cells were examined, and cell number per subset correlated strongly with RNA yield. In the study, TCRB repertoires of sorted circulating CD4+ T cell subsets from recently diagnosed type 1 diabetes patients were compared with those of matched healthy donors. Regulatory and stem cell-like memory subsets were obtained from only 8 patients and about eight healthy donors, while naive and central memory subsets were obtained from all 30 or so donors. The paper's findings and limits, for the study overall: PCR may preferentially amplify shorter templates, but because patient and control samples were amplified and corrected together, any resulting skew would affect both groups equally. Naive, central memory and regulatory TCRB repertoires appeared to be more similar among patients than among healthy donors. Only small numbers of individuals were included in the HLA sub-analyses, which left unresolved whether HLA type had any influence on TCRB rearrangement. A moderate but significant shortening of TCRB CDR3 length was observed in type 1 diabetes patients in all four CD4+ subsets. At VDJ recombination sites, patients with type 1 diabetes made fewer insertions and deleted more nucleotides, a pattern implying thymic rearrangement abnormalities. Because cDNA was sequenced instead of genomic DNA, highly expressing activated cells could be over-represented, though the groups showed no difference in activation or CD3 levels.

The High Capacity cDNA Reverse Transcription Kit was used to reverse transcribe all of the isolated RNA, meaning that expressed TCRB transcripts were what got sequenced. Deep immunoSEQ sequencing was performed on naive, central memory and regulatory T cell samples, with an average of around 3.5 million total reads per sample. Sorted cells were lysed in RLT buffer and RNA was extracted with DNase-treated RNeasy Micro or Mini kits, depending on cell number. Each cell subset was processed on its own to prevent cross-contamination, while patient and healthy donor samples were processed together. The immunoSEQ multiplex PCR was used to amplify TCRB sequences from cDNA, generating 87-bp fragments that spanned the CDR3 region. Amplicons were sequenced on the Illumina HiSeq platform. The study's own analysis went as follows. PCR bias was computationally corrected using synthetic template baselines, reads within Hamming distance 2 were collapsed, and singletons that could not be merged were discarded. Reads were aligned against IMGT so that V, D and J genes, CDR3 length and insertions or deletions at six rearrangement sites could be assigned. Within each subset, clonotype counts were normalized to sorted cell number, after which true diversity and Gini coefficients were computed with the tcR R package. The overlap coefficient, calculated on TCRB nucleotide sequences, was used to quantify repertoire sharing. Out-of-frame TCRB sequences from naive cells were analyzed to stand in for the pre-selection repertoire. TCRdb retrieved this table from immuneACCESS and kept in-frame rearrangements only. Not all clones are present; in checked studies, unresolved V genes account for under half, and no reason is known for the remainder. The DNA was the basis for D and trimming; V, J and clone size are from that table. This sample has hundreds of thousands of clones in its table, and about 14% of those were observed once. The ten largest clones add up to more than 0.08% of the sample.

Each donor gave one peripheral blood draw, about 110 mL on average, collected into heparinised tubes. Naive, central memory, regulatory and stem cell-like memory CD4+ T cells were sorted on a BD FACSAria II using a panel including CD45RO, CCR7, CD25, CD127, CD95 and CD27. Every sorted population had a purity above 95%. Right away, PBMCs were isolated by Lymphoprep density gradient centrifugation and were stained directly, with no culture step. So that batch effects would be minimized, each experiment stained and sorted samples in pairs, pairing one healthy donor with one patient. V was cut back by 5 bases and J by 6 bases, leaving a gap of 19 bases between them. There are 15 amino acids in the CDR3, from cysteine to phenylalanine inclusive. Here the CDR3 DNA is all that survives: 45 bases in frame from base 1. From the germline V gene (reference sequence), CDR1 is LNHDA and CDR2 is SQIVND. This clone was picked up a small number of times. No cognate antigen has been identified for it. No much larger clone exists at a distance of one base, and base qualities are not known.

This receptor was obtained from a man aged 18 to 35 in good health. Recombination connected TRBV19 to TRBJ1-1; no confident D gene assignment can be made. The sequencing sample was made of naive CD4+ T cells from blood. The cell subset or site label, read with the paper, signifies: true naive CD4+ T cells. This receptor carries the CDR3 CASSSKGRLFSEAFF. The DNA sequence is TGTGCCAGTAGTTCAAAAGGTCGTTTATTCTCTGAAGCTTTCTTT.